The 18 T cell receptor beta chains in this list originate from one sample, sequenced in a study of blood T cell repertoires in COVID-19. The assay was immunoSEQ multiplex PCR, and TCRdb's table has in-frame clones only and misses some. The sample records 65,000 to 95,000 clones, 88% being singletons. The sequenced material came from peripheral blood. The receptors here all came from a man in his 70s with active or convalescent COVID-19.

The V call is TRBV7-9, the J call TRBJ1-2; 7 bases match TRBD1. Germline V gives CDR1 SEHNR, CDR2 FQNEAQ (reference sequence). V gave up 4 bases and J gave up 1 base; unmatched junction bases: 6. The CDR3 has 15 amino acids. CDR3 sequence (DNA): TGTGCCAGCAGCTCACGACAGGGCCTTAACTATGGCTACACCTTC. It is translated as CASSSRQGLNYGYTF.

The chain joins TRBV18 to TRBJ2-4, with 9 bases that match TRBD1. Trimming at V came to 1 base and at J to 2 bases, leaving 12 bases not matched to a gene. In germline, CDR1 is KGHSH, CDR2 LQKENI. This CDR3 is built from 19 residues. The CDR3, as DNA: TGTGCCAGCTCACCACGGCCCCGGGACAGGGTTACTACCAAAAACATTCAGTACTTC. Protein: CASSPRPRDRVTTKNIQYF.

The chain couples TRBV5-5 to TRBJ2-3; TRBD2 matches 9 bases. The germline V gene encodes CDR1 SGHKS and CDR2 YYEKEE (reference sequence). With V trimmed by 4 bases and J by 1 base, 7 bases remained unmatched. The CDR3 runs 16 residues. The CDR3: CASSTASGTGTDTQYF. DNA for the CDR3: TGTGCCAGCAGCACCGCTAGCGGGACGGGCACAGATACGCAGTATTTT.

The V call is TRBV2, the J call TRBJ2-1; 10 bases agree with TRBD2. CDR3 length: 14 amino acids. The germline CDR1 and CDR2 sequences are SNHLY and FYNNEI. V lost 4 bases to trimming and J lost 4 bases; unmatched junction nucleotides: 1. The CDR3 region has the DNA TGTGCCAGCAGTGCACTAGCGGGGTACAATGAGCAGTTCTTC. It yields the protein CASSALAGYNEQFF.

V gene TRBV5-4 combines with J gene TRBJ1-2, with D tentatively TRBD1 (6 bases). Trimming pared 3 bases from V and 3 bases from J, leaving 18 bases between. This CDR3 spans 16 amino acids. CDR1 and CDR2 (germline): SGHNT, YYREEE (reference sequence). CDR3 in amino acids: CASSSAQGTLDYGYTF. In DNA, the CDR3 is TGTGCCAGCAGCTCTGCTCAGGGGACCCTGGACTATGGCTACACCTTC.

The rearrangement joins TRBV3-1 (or the pseudogene TRBV3-2) to TRBJ2-5, with TRBD2 matching 8 bases. This CDR3 comprises 16 residues. V lost 1 base to trimming and J lost 5 bases; unmatched junction nucleotides: 9. Germline CDR1 is LGHDT and CDR2 is YNNKEL (reference sequence). The CDR3 nucleotides read TGTGCCAGCAGCCAAGTGACGGGGGGGCCTAAGGAGACCCAGTACTTC. As protein: CASSQVTGGPKETQYF.

V is TRBV3-1 (or the pseudogene TRBV3-2) and J is TRBJ2-1; 11 nucleotides agree with TRBD2. With 0 bases clipped from V and 7 bases from J, the junction kept 5 bases outside the gene matches. Per germline, CDR1 LGHDT and CDR2 YNNKEL (reference sequence). This CDR3 is built from 16 residues. The DNA of the CDR3 is TGTGCCAGCAGCCAAGACCGGGCTAGCGGGAGGAATGAGCAGTTCTTC. Translated: CASSQDRASGRNEQFF.

This clone was counted a single time. This rearrangement joins TRBV6-5 to TRBJ2-7; 7 bases are a match to TRBD1. Per germline, CDR1 MNHEY and CDR2 SVGAGI. The CDR3 runs to 15 residues. V was pared by 0 bases and J by 7 bases, with 9 bases of the junction left unmatched. CDR3 in DNA: TGTGCCAGCAGTTACTCACAGGGGCTAAATTGGGAGCAGTACTTC. It translates to CASSYSQGLNWEQYF.

The V call is TRBV18, the J call TRBJ2-1, with TRBD2 matching 9 bases. With V trimmed by 4 bases and J by 2 bases, 6 bases remained unmatched. The CDR3 is 16 residues long. Germline CDR1 is KGHSH and CDR2 is LQKENI. CDR3 nucleotides: TGTGCCAGCTCACGGGGACTAGCTTTCACCTACAATGAGCAGTTCTTC. Encoded protein: CASSRGLAFTYNEQFF.

The CDR3 coding sequence is TGTGCTAGTGGTTTAGCTGGAGATACGCAGTATTTT. It yields the protein CASGLAGDTQYF. The chain joins TRBV12-5 to TRBJ2-3; D gene ambiguous. The CDR3 contains 12 residues. V lost 3 bases, J lost 5 bases, and 6 bases lay in between. CDR1 is LGHNT and CDR2 is FRNRAP in the germline V gene.

The rearrangement joins TRBV11-2 to TRBJ2-2; 13 bases are a match to TRBD2. Germline V gene data show CDR1 as SGHAT and CDR2 as FQNNGV. Trimming cost V 6 bases and J 8 bases; bases outside gene matches: 12. The CDR3 spans 17 residues. CDR3 in amino acids: CASSWTSGGLGRGELFF. The CDR3 region has the DNA TGTGCCAGCAGTTGGACTAGCGGGGGTTTGGGCCGTGGGGAGCTGTTTTTT.

A single count supports this clone. The chain employs TRBV28 and TRBJ1-5; D remains ambiguous. This CDR3 region has 14 residues. Between the trimmed V and J ends, which lost 3 bases and 6 bases, there was a span of 12 bases. Germline-derived CDR1 and CDR2 are MDHEN and SYDVKM. The DNA for the CDR3 is TGTGCCAGCAGTTTCGTTACGGTAGTTCAGCCCCAGCATTTT. It codes for CASSFVTVVQPQHF.

The table lists this clone with a count of one. This sequence joins TRBV6-5 and TRBJ2-3; TRBD2 is a possible D gene (5 bases). Germline assignment: CDR1 MNHEY and CDR2 SVGAGI. CDR3 length equals 14 residues. The V end was cut by 4 bases, the J end by 1 base, with 9 bases between. For the CDR3, the DNA is TGTGCCAGCAGTTTAGCGACTGGCACAGATACGCAGTATTTT. This translates into CASSLATGTDTQYF.

The V call is TRBV19, the J call TRBJ2-7; 8 positions agree with TRBD1. Germline CDR1 LNHDA, CDR2 SQIVND (reference sequence). The CDR3 contains 15 residues. Trimming removed 1 base from V and 5 bases from J; junction bases left unmatched: 7. The CDR3 here is CASSIGRQGIDEQYF. The CDR3 DNA follows: TGTGCCAGTAGTATAGGACGACAGGGGATCGACGAGCAGTACTTC.

The rearrangement uses TRBV28 and TRBJ1-5, with a weak D call TRBD1 (6 bases). Germline CDR1 and CDR2: MDHEN and SYDVKM. CDR3 length: 15 residues. V was pared by 6 bases and J by 7 bases, with 19 bases between. The CDR3 is CASRVTGVIEQPQHF. The CDR3 DNA sequence: TGTGCCAGCAGGGTGACAGGTGTGATTGAGCAGCCCCAGCATTTT.

The chain has TRBV7-8 and TRBJ2-2, with 9 bases lining up with TRBD1. V dropped 4 bases and J dropped 5; count of bases not matched to a gene: 14. From germline, CDR1 is SGHVS and CDR2 FQNEAQ. The CDR3 consists of 18 residues. Here the CDR3 DNA reads TGTGCCAGCAGCTCCACCCGAATTTACAGGGGGCTGACCGGGGAGCTGTTTTTT. Translating it yields CASSSTRIYRGLTGELFF.

The chain combines TRBV7-9 with TRBJ1-1, with TRBD1 as a possible D gene (5 bases). Germline V CDR1 and CDR2: SEHNR, FQNEAQ (reference sequence). Trimming cost V 7 bases and J 0 bases, with 9 bases left between them. The CDR3 runs to 13 residues. This CDR3 is CASTVQVNTEAFF. The CDR3 nucleotides read TGTGCCAGCACCGTACAGGTGAACACTGAAGCTTTCTTT.

The chain carries TRBV6-1 and TRBJ2-6, with 7 nucleotides matching TRBD1. This CDR3 region has 16 residues. Germline CDR1 is MNHNS and CDR2 is SASEGT. V lost 1 base, J lost 2 bases, and 2 bases stayed unmatched. The CDR3, as DNA: TGTGCCAGCAGTGAAGGACAGGGCGCTGGGGCCAACGTCCTGACTTTC. It is translated as CASSEGQGAGANVLTF.